These 19 T cell receptor beta chains share one sample of origin, sequenced in a study of cytomegalovirus exposure and HLA in healthy donors. PCR was performed using 60 Vbeta and 13 Jbeta primers. Profiled with immunoSEQ multiplex PCR; TCRdb holds only in-frame clones, not every one. The table for this sample gives roughly 120,000 clones. The material sequenced was PBMCs. These receptors all stem from a man younger than 45 in good health and CMV-seronegative.

V usage is TRBV6-5 and J usage is TRBJ1-1; no clear D gene. Germline CDR1 and CDR2: MNHEY and SVGAGI. The CDR3 loop spans 14 amino acids. Trimming took off 2 bases at V and 2 bases at J, with 9 bases between the two ends. CDR3 DNA: TGTGCCAGCAGTTACGGGCACCTTAACACTGAAGCTTTCTTT. It codes for CASSYGHLNTEAFF.

This chain connects TRBV7-3 to TRBJ2-1; 7 nucleotides align to TRBD2. Germline CDR1 reads SGHTA; CDR2 reads FQGTGA. The CDR3 runs to 19 residues. Trimming took 4 bases from V and 6 from J; bases not matched to a gene: 21. The CDR3, as DNA: TGTGCCAGCAGCTCATCACAGGTGGGCGGGAGATTCGGGTCCAATGAGCAGTTCTTC. This sequence encodes CASSSSQVGGRFGSNEQFF.

The chain couples TRBV5-6 to TRBJ1-1, with 9 positions matching TRBD1. The CDR3 sequence is 16 residues long. Germline CDR1 reads SGHDT; CDR2 reads YYEEEE. With V trimmed by 4 bases and J by 4 bases, 11 bases remained unmatched. The CDR3 region is CASSRGDRVYSTEAFF. CDR3 DNA sequence: TGTGCCAGCAGCCGAGGGGACAGGGTGTATAGCACTGAAGCTTTCTTT.

V and J are TRBV5-6 and TRBJ2-1, with D possibly TRBD1 on 6 matching bases. There are 13 residues in the CDR3. The germline V gene has CDR1 SGHDT and CDR2 YYEEEE. V dropped 4 bases and J dropped 3 bases, with 8 bases sitting between them. The CDR3 sequence is CASSRTVYNEQFF. CDR3 sequence (DNA): TGTGCCAGCAGCCGGACAGTCTACAATGAGCAGTTCTTC.

J is TRBJ2-1 and V is TRBV6-6, with D uncertain. Germline V lookup: CDR1 MNHNY, CDR2 SVGAGI (reference sequence). CDR3 length: 11 residues. V lost 5 bases to trimming and J lost 7 bases, with 6 bases between them. CDR3 sequence reads: CASSLENEQFF. In DNA, the CDR3 is TGTGCCAGCAGTCTTGAGAATGAGCAGTTCTTC.

The chain is built from TRBV7-9 and TRBJ2-7; D is possibly TRBD1 (6 bases). The germline V and J ends were trimmed by 1 base and 1 base, with 8 bases remaining between them. This CDR3 is built from 14 residues. The V gene's germline CDR1 is SEHNR and CDR2 FQNEAQ (reference sequence). DNA of the CDR3: TGTGCCAGCAGCTTAGAGGGGGAGTCCTACGAGCAGTACTTC. It specifies CASSLEGESYEQYF.

The chain joins TRBV9 to TRBJ2-7, with D perhaps TRBD2 (5 bases). The CDR3 contains 18 residues. Trimming shortened V by 3 bases and J by 1 base, and 23 bases separated the two germline ends. Germline assignment: CDR1 SGDLS and CDR2 YYNGEE. The chain's CDR3 is CASSARPRLSRGSYEQYF. CDR3 DNA: TGTGCCAGCAGCGCACGACCGAGGCTTAGTAGAGGGTCCTACGAGCAGTACTTC.

The chain carries TRBV7-9 and TRBJ2-5; 7 bases are a match to TRBD2. CDR1 SEHNR and CDR2 FQNEAQ come from the germline V gene (reference sequence). CDR3 length equals 16 residues. V lost 4 bases and J lost 5; bases outside the gene matches: 13. CDR3 bases: TGTGCCAGCAGCTCGAGCTCTTGGGAGGGGACGGAGACCCAGTACTTC. Residues: CASSSSSWEGTETQYF.

The chain links TRBV21-1 to TRBJ2-2; the listed D gene, TRBD2, was not tested against the DNA. TRBV21-1 is assigned pseudogene status. The CDR3 has 20 amino acids. The CDR3 spells CASSMTGTSGSGSNTGELFF. CDR3 bases: TGTGCCAGCAGCATGACCGGGACTAGCGGGAGTGGATCCAACACCGGGGAGCTGTTTTTT.

The chain couples TRBV7-9 to TRBJ1-3; 7 bases map to TRBD1. Germline CDR1 and CDR2: SEHNR and FQNEAQ (reference sequence). After removal of 3 bases from V and 3 bases from J, the junction contained 2 bases not matched to a gene. This CDR3 is 14 amino acids long. The chain's CDR3 is CASSFGDSGNTIYF. Written as DNA, the CDR3 is TGTGCCAGCAGCTTTGGGGACAGTGGAAACACCATATATTTT. The whole variable domain, remainder taken from reference TRBV7-9 and TRBJ1-3, is DTGVSQNPRHKITKRGQNVTFRCDPISEHNRLYWYRQTLGQGPEFLTYFQNEAQLEKSRLLSDRFSAERPKGSFSTLEIQRTEQGDSAMYLCASSFGDSGNTIYFGEGSWLTVV.

The genes are TRBV5-4 and TRBJ2-5, with TRBD1 matching over 7 bases. V lost 2 bases to trimming and J lost 5 bases; unmatched junction nucleotides: 3. The CDR3 sequence is 13 residues long. Germline CDR1 and CDR2: SGHNT and YYREEE (reference sequence). CDR3: CASSLGRGETQYF. CDR3 nucleotide sequence: TGTGCCAGCAGCTTAGGCAGGGGGGAGACCCAGTACTTC. Based on the CDR3 plus reference TRBV5-4 and TRBJ2-5, the full variable domain is ETGVTQSPTHLIKTRGQQVTLRCSSQSGHNTVSWYQQALGQGPQFIFQYYREEENGRGNFPPRFSGLQFPNYSSELNVNALELDDSALYLCASSLGRGETQYFGPGTRLLVL.

This rearrangement joins TRBV28 to TRBJ2-3; 7 bases are shared with TRBD2. The germline V gene has CDR1 MDHEN and CDR2 SYDVKM. This CDR3 is built from 15 residues. After removal of 4 bases from V and 0 bases from J, the junction contained 4 bases not matched to a gene. This CDR3 is CASSWAGDSTDTQYF. CDR3 bases: TGTGCCAGCAGTTGGGCGGGGGATAGCACAGATACGCAGTATTTT.

The chain joins TRBV5-1 to TRBJ1-1; 9 positions agree with TRBD1. The CDR3 is 15 residues long. V trimming: 4 bases; J trimming: 3 bases; junction bases outside the gene matches: 7. CDR1 is SGHRS, CDR2 YFSETQ, per germline. DNA of the CDR3: TGCGCCAGCAGCGGACCGACAGGGGGTTACACTGAAGCTTTCTTT. Protein product: CASSGPTGGYTEAFF.

Concerning this clone itself: In the same sample, other DNA sequences code for this CDR3. The CDR3 sequence is CASSLGQGNTEAFF. DNA for the CDR3: TGTGCCAGCAGCTTAGGACAGGGGAACACTGAAGCTTTCTTT. V usage is TRBV7-9 and J usage is TRBJ1-1, with TRBD1 identical over 7 bases. Germline V CDR1 and CDR2: SEHNR, FQNEAQ (reference sequence). The J segment lost 1 base and the V segment lost 1 base, leaving 0 bases of the junction unmatched. The CDR3 extends over 14 amino acids.

The CDR3 sequence: CAISAQLQGAPNTEAFF. The DNA of the CDR3 is TGTGCCATCAGTGCGCAACTACAGGGGGCCCCGAACACTGAAGCTTTCTTT. V usage is TRBV10-3 and J usage is TRBJ1-1, with 9 bases that match TRBD1. Germline CDR1 is ENHRY and CDR2 is SYGVKD. Trimming took 4 bases from V and 1 from J; bases not matched to a gene: 10. The CDR3 is made up of 17 amino acids.

The V call is TRBV2, the J call TRBJ2-7, with a weak D call TRBD2 (5 bases). V was pared by 7 bases and J by 3 bases, with 16 bases between. Per the germline V gene, CDR1 is SNHLY and CDR2 is FYNNEI. The CDR3 is 14 amino acids. CDR3 DNA: TGTGCCAGCAATAAGAGGGAACAGAGCTACGAGCAGTACTTC. Residues: CASNKREQSYEQYF. The full variable domain, rest sourced from reference TRBV2 and TRBJ2-7, is EPEVTQTPSHQVTQMGQEVILRCVPISNHLYFYWYRQILGQKVEFLVSFYNNEISEKSEIFDDQFSVERPDGSNFTLKIRSTKLEDSAMYFCASNKREQSYEQYFGPGTRLTVT.

The V gene is TRBV4-1, the J gene TRBJ2-1; TRBD1 agrees at 9 bases. CDR1 is MGHRA, CDR2 YSYEKL, per germline. The trim removed 5 bases at V and 7 bases at J, leaving 0 bases unmatched. The CDR3 runs to 12 residues. The CDR3 here is CASSDRGNEQFF. CDR3 DNA sequence: TGCGCCAGCAGCGACAGGGGGAATGAGCAGTTCTTC.

The chain is built from TRBV18 and TRBJ2-1; D not certain. Germline CDR1 and CDR2: KGHSH and LQKENI. This CDR3 has 15 amino acids. V shed 6 bases and J shed 6 bases, with 18 bases lying between them. CDR3 DNA: TGTGCCAGCTCGACCGTGGAGTTGGAGCTCAATGAGCAGTTCTTC. It yields the protein CASSTVELELNEQFF.

The chain recombines TRBV7-9 with TRBJ2-1; 8 nucleotides match TRBD1. Trimming took 4 bases from V and 9 from J; bases not matched to a gene: 20. CDR3 size: 18 residues. Germline V gene lookup returns CDR1 SEHNR and CDR2 FQNEAQ (reference sequence). CDR3 amino acids: CASSSVTDRGGRGAEQFF. Written as DNA, the CDR3 is TGTGCCAGCAGCTCGGTTACAGACAGGGGAGGAAGGGGTGCTGAGCAGTTCTTC.